A single sample gave rise to the 25 T cell receptor beta chains below, sequenced in a study of regulatory T cells in long-lasting Graves disease. Time point denoted: newly diagnosed GD, antithyroid drugs for less than 3 months. PBMC RNA was the source of the TCR library. The authors built TCR beta libraries using iRepertoire HTBI primers and Arm-PCR of CDR3 regions. Via MiXCR, TCRdb re-called the multiplex PCR reads, giving one row per CDR3 protein. This sample has roughly 610,000 distinct CDR3 sequences, with around 17% found just once. These data were likewise used in another study, on T cells in Graves' hyperthyroidism and ophthalmopathy.

The source was peripheral blood mononuclear cells (PBMCs), collected at new diagnosis, from a patient treated with antithyroid drugs. The receptor source for this set is a woman aged 25 to 39 with Graves disease.

The chain couples TRBV6-2 or TRBV6-3 to TRBJ2-7; no definite D call. CDR1 is MNHEY and CDR2 is SVGEGT in the germline V gene. V lost 5 bases and J 6 bases, leaving 14 bases between the germline ends. This CDR3 is 13 amino acids long. This CDR3 is CASSELLRSEQYF. As DNA, the CDR3 is TGTGCCAGCAGTGAACTCCTGAGGTCCGAGCAGTACTTC.

This clonotype was seen ten or more times. This chain uses TRBV2 with TRBJ1-1; D is undetermined. From germline, CDR1 is SNHLY and CDR2 FYNNEI. The CDR3 loop spans 13 amino acids. V was clipped by 3 bases and J by 4 bases, with 9 bases between them. The CDR3 sequence: CASSEGVSTEAFF. CDR3 sequence (DNA): TGTGCCAGCAGTGAGGGTGTCTCCACTGAAGCTTTCTTT.

The chain carries TRBV11-3 and TRBJ2-1, with 10 nucleotides matching TRBD2. V lost 3 bases, J lost 10 bases, and 9 bases stayed unmatched. This CDR3 spans 15 amino acids. Per the germline V gene, CDR1 is SGHNT and CDR2 is YENEEA. CDR3 amino acids: CASSFGVAGGYEQFF. CDR3 DNA sequence: TGTGCCAGCAGCTTTGGTGTAGCGGGAGGTTACGAGCAGTTCTTC.

This clonotype was recorded a few times. V usage is TRBV20-1 and J usage is TRBJ2-3; no firm D call. Trimming shortened V by 0 bases and J by 2 bases, and 15 bases separated the two germline ends. Germline-derived CDR1 and CDR2 are DFQATT and SNEGSKA (reference sequence). The CDR3 length is 16 residues. In nucleotides, the CDR3 is TGCAGTGCTAGAGATAGGCGGAATCCTAACACAGATACGCAGTATTTT. Amino acids: CSARDRRNPNTDTQYF.

This clonotype showed up many times. The genes are TRBV28 and TRBJ2-3; D possibly corresponds to TRBD2 (6 bases). The CDR3 extends over 15 amino acids. Germline V gene sequence: CDR1 MDHEN, CDR2 SYDVKM. The germline V and J ends were trimmed by 4 bases and 2 bases, with 13 bases remaining between them. CDR3 in amino acids: CASSSLGGATDTQYF. The CDR3 nucleotides read TGTGCCAGCAGTTCCCTTGGAGGGGCCACAGATACGCAGTATTTT.

This chain joins TRBV30 and TRBJ2-7; D ambiguous. Germline values: CDR1 GTSNPN, CDR2 SVGIG (reference sequence). With 0 bases removed from V and 0 bases from J, the gap between germline ends came to 9 bases. The CDR3 sequence is 14 residues long. This CDR3 is CAWSVLVPSYEQYF. The DNA for the CDR3 is TGTGCCTGGAGTGTGTTGGTTCCCTCCTACGAGCAGTACTTC.

This chain links TRBV6-1 with TRBJ2-2; a possible D gene is TRBD2 (6 bases). V gave up 6 bases and J gave up 5 bases, with 13 bases separating them. Germline CDR1 MNHNS, CDR2 SASEGT. This CDR3 comprises 14 residues. The CDR3 region has the DNA TGTGCCAGCAGGAACGGACTAACGACCGGGGAGCTGTTTTTT. Encoded protein: CASRNGLTTGELFF.

The chain links TRBV24-1 to TRBJ1-3, with D uncertain. The germline V gene has CDR1 KGHDR and CDR2 SFDVKD. V gave up 4 bases and J gave up 5 bases, with 11 bases separating them. This CDR3 has 14 residues. The CDR3 region is CATSDPPPRNTIYF. The CDR3, as DNA: TGTGCCACCAGTGACCCTCCGCCCAGAAACACCATATATTTT.

This clonotype was observed a few times. J is TRBJ2-1 and V is TRBV7-9; D gene uncertain. Looked up from germline, CDR1 is SEHNR and CDR2 is FQNEAQ (reference sequence). The CDR3 totals 12 residues. The ends were cut back, 5 bases at V and 15 bases at J, with 17 bases in the middle. This CDR3 is CASSDFVRTLFF. In DNA form, the CDR3 reads TGTGCCAGCAGCGATTTTGTTAGGACCCTGTTCTTC.

This chain connects TRBV3-1 to TRBJ2-7; a weak D match, TRBD2 (6 bases). The CDR3 sequence is 14 residues long. The germline V and J ends were trimmed by 6 bases and 0 bases, with 12 bases remaining between them. Germline loops: CDR1 LGHDT, CDR2 YNNKEL (reference sequence). The CDR3 nucleotides read TGTGCCAGCAGTCGCTCTAGCGTCTCCTACGAGCAGTACTTC. Translated: CASSRSSVSYEQYF.

This clonotype occurred a few times. J is TRBJ2-4 and V is TRBV7-9, with D unresolved. V lost 3 bases and J lost 4, with 10 bases in between. From germline, CDR1 is SEHNR and CDR2 FQNEAQ (reference sequence). The CDR3 is 14 residues long. This chain's CDR3 is CASSLSQVKNIQYF. The CDR3 bases are TGTGCCAGCAGCTTGAGTCAGGTTAAAAACATTCAGTACTTC. Combining the CDR3 with reference TRBV7-9 and TRBJ2-4 gives the whole variable domain DTGVSQNPRHKITKRGQNVTFRCDPISEHNRLYWYRQTLGQGPEFLTYFQNEAQLEKSRLLSDRFSAERPKGSFSTLEIQRTEQGDSAMYLCASSLSQVKNIQYFGAGTRLSVL.

This clonotype appeared a few times. The CDR3 does not end in the conserved phenylalanine or tryptophan, so this is likely a read error. The rearrangement links TRBV18 to TRBJ1-2, with D hard to call. Between the trimmed V and J ends, which lost 3 bases and 0 bases, there was a span of 8 bases. Germline loops: CDR1 KGHSH, CDR2 LQKENI. The CDR3 loop spans 14 amino acids. This CDR3 reads CASSPARANYGYTL. CDR3 nucleotide sequence: TGTGCCAGCTCACCGGCGAGAGCTAACTATGGCTACACCCTC.

The chain is built from TRBV12-3 or TRBV12-4 and TRBJ1-3, with D possibly TRBD1 on 5 matching bases. The CDR3 extends over 19 amino acids. V shed 3 bases and J shed 0 bases, with 21 bases lying between them. The CDR3 here is CASSFIPGSQRSSGNTIYF. The CDR3, as DNA: TGTGCCAGCAGTTTTATACCAGGGAGTCAACGGAGCTCTGGAAACACCATATATTTT.

This clonotype was counted many times. The chain joins TRBV3-1 to TRBJ2-5; 8 bases fit TRBD2. V shed 0 bases, J shed 7 bases, and the junction held 7 bases outside the gene matches. CDR1 and CDR2 from the germline V gene are LGHDT and YNNKEL (reference sequence). This CDR3 contains 15 residues. CDR3: CASSQDSAGLGTQYF. The DNA for the CDR3 is TGTGCCAGCAGCCAAGATAGTGCGGGACTAGGGACCCAGTACTTC.

J is TRBJ1-5 and V is TRBV6-1, with D unclear. V was cut by 3 bases and J by 2 bases, with 11 bases left in between. This CDR3 region has 15 residues. CDR1 is MNHNS and CDR2 is SASEGT in the germline V gene. CDR3 amino acids: CASSEQVLGNQPQHF. The CDR3 DNA reads as TGTGCCAGCAGTGAGCAGGTACTTGGCAATCAGCCCCAGCATTTT.

This clonotype was counted a few times. CDR3 DNA sequence: TGCGCCAGCAGCCAAGGGCTAGCGGGAGTAGGGGAGACCCAGTACTTC. As protein: CASSQGLAGVGETQYF. The chain uses TRBV4-1 and TRBJ2-5; 10 bases align to TRBD2. Trimming at V came to 1 base and at J to 5 bases, leaving 7 bases not matched to a gene. The CDR3 has 16 residues. CDR1 and CDR2 from the germline V gene are MGHRA and YSYEKL.

This clonotype was observed at least ten times. The chain joins TRBV7-3 to TRBJ1-2; D is perhaps TRBD1 (6 bases). The CDR3 spans 13 residues. Germline V CDR1 and CDR2: SGHTA, FQGTGA. Deletions cut 3 bases from V and 4 bases from J, with 9 bases between. CDR3 loop: CASSLDSTYGYTF. The CDR3 nucleotides are TGTGCCAGCAGCTTGGACAGCACCTATGGCTACACCTTC.

This clonotype has ten or more counts. CDR3 bases: TGTGCCAGCAGCTTAGAAGTCTCTGGGGCCAACGTCCTGACTTTC. Its translation: CASSLEVSGANVLTF. V usage is TRBV5-5 and J usage is TRBJ2-6; D remains unclear. Germline CDR1 and CDR2: SGHKS and YYEKEE (reference sequence). The V gene lost 2 bases and the J gene lost 0 bases, with 6 bases spanning the gap. The CDR3 runs 15 residues.

This clonotype came up many times. The rearrangement links TRBV28 to TRBJ2-7; 9 positions match TRBD1. Germline V lookup: CDR1 MDHEN, CDR2 SYDVKM. CDR3 length equals 14 residues. J lost 4 bases, V lost 6 bases, and 7 bases had no gene match. The CDR3 reads CASRRQGVGYEQYF. The CDR3 DNA is TGTGCCAGCAGACGACAGGGGGTGGGGTACGAGCAGTACTTC. Based on the CDR3 plus reference TRBV28 and TRBJ2-7, the full variable domain is DVKVTQSSRYLVKRTGEKVFLECVQDMDHENMFWYRQDPGLGLRLIYFSYDVKMKEKGDIPEGYSVSREKKERFSLILESASTNQTSMYLCASRRQGVGYEQYFGPGTRLTVT.

The chain combines TRBV6-2 or TRBV6-3 with TRBJ1-3; D call uncertain. Germline V gene sequence: CDR1 MNHEY, CDR2 SVGEGT. The V gene lost 6 bases and the J gene lost 4 bases, with 16 bases spanning the gap. The CDR3 runs 15 residues. CDR3 amino acids: CASRSSPGSGNTIYF. In DNA form, the CDR3 reads TGTGCCAGCAGGTCCTCCCCGGGGTCAGGAAACACCATATATTTT.

At least ten counts were recorded for this clonotype. The chain employs TRBV7-3 and TRBJ2-1; 7 positions agree with TRBD2. The CDR3 length is 18 residues. The germline CDR1 and CDR2 sequences are SGHTA and FQGTGA. J was trimmed by 3 bases and V by 2 bases; bases with no gene match: 13. CDR3 sequence reads: CASSLQWASGPIYNEQFF. CDR3 coding DNA: TGTGCCAGCAGCTTACAGTGGGCTAGCGGACCGATCTACAATGAGCAGTTCTTC.

The table lists this clonotype with a few counts. The chain's CDR3 is CASSERQGLGYTF. CDR3 in DNA: TGTGCCAGCAGTGAACGACAGGGGTTAGGCTACACCTTC. The chain links TRBV6-1 to TRBJ1-2; 8 bases are shared with TRBD1. CDR1 and CDR2 (germline): MNHNS, SASEGT. The ends lost 2 bases at V and 8 bases at J; junction bases unmatched: 4. The CDR3 runs 13 residues.

This clonotype appeared a single time. At one end, the junction sequence differs from germline, possibly due to a read error. The chain has TRBV19 and TRBJ1-5; 8 bases align to TRBD1. The V gene's germline CDR1 is LNHDA and CDR2 SQIVND (reference sequence). This CDR3 comprises 15 residues. The CDR3 nucleotides read TGTACCAGTAGTATCAGGACAGGGAGGGGTCAGCCCCAGCATTTT. As protein: CTSSIRTGRGQPQHF.

This clonotype has just a few counts. The J gene is TRBJ2-3, the V gene TRBV24-1, with 7 bases identical to TRBD1. This CDR3 region has 12 residues. V lost 2 bases to trimming and J lost 8 bases; unmatched junction nucleotides: 0. CDR1 and CDR2 (germline): KGHDR, SFDVKD. CDR3: CATSDSGGTQYF. In DNA form, the CDR3 reads TGTGCCACCAGTGATTCAGGGGGTACGCAGTATTTT.

The sample holds many counts of this clonotype. CDR3 nucleotide sequence: TGTGCCAGCAGTGGGTTGAGCCTCGGGACTGAAGCTTTCTTT. Its protein product is CASSGLSLGTEAFF. V gene TRBV2 combines with J gene TRBJ1-1, with no clear D. The CDR3 is 14 amino acids. Germline V gene lookup returns CDR1 SNHLY and CDR2 FYNNEI. V was shortened by 4 bases and J by 5 bases, with 14 bases between the two germline ends.